This T cell receptor beta chain was sequenced in a study of blood T cell repertoires in COVID-19. Overall study: Acute and convalescent COVID-19 specimens originated in the United States, Italy and Spain. PBMCs, B-cell-depleted T cells, or T cells were the source of the cDNA or gDNA that made up the material.

In the source study's methods: Estimated nucleated cell counts came from reference gene primer amplification. Sequencing was performed with immunoSEQ multiplex PCR; in TCRdb, only in-frame clones are kept and a portion is missing. That table is the source of V, J and clone size, and D and trimming were worked out from the DNA. Counted here are around 170,000 clones, around 85% occurring once; the ten biggest clones make up around 8.6%. Trimming removed 4 bases from V and 8 bases from J, with 22 bases in between. The CDR3 has 16 residues. Germline lookup yields CDR1 SGHNT and CDR2 YYREEE (reference sequence).

The chain employs TRBV5-4 and TRBJ1-3, with a weak D call TRBD1 (6 bases). The receptor was isolated from a man in his fifties or sixties with active or convalescent COVID-19. Sequenced: peripheral blood. CDR3 nucleotides: TGTGCCAGCAGCGGGGGCGGGGGGCCACCTGGGGACACCATATATTTT. This sequence encodes CASSGGGGPPGDTIYF.